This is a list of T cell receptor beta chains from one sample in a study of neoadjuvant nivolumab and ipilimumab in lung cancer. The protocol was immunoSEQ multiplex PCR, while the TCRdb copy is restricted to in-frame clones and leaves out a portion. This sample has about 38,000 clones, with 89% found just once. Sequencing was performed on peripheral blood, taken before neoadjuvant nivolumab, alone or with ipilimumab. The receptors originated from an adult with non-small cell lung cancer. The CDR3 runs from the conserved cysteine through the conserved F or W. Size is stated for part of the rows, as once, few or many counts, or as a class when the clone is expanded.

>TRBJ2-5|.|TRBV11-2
CASSQGSGIGETQYF
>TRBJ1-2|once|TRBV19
CASSYGQPGDGYTF
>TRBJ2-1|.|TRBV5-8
CASSFSDFTLEQFF
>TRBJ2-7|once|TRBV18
CASWAGTGVHEQYF
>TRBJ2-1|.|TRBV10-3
CAIRPPSGTYNEQFF
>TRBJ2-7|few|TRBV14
CASSFRTGAAYEQYF
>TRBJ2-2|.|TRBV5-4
CASRSGLAANTGELFF
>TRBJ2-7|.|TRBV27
CASSLTGGTLSYEQYF
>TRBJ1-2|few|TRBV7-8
CASSPGYGYTF
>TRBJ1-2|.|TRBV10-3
CASQLTGRNYGYTF
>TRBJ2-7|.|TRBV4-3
CASSQGTTPIYEQYF
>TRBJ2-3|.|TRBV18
CASSPDSGTDTQYF
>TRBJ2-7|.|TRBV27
CASSPPRGVQTYEQYF
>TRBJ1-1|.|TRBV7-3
CASSLTGDPLTEAFF
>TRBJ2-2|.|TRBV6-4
CASSRTSGSANTGELFF
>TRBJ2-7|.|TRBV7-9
CASSPVTDSYEQYF
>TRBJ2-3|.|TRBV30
CAWSPGEDTQYF
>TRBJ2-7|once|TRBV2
CASSGQGNKYEQYF
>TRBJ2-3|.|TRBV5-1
CATGGTTADTQYF
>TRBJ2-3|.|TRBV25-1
CASSVSGAGWTDTQYF
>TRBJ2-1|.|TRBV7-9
CASSLLSPLEQFF
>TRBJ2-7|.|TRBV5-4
CASSFSGGRGEQYF
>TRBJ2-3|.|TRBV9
CASSVGTGGPDTQYF
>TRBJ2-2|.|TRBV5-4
CASSRRDTANTGELFF
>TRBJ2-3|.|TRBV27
CASRPSSTDTQYF
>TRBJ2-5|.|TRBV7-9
CASSFGVQETQYF
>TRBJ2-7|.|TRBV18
CASSQTRGEQYF
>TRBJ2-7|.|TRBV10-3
CAISDSYYEQYF
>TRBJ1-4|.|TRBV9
CASSASLLQGTNEKLFF
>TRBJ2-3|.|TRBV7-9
CASSSWSSGISTDTQYF
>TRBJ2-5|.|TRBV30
CAWSQGTETQYF
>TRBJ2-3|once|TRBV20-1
CSAETMETQYF
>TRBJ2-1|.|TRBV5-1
CASSFSQRAYNEQFF
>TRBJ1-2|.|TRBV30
CAWSLPPTYGHHYGYTF
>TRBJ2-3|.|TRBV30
CAWSVSGRDTQYF
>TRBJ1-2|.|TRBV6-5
CASSYSGQGLNYGYTF
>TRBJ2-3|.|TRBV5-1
CASSPGGSGSRDTQYF
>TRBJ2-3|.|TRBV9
CASSVDNTQYF
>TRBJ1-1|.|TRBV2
CAKGTDTEAFF
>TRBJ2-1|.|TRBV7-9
CASNVDKEVHNEQFF
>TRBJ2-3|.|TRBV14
CASSRGPGTQYF
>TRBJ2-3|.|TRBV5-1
CASSSPDYTDTQYF
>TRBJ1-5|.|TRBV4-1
CASSRGKTDRGVNQPQHF
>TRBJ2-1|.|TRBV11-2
CASSLQGFDEQFF